This T cell receptor (beta chain) was obtained from a study of T cells after somatic rescue of genetic block. Germline V gives CDR1 SNHLY, CDR2 FYNNEI. V was cut by 7 bases and J by 6 bases, with 7 bases left in between. This CDR3 comprises 11 residues. Sequenced by immunoSEQ multiplex PCR; TCRdb stores in-frame clones only, minus some. The sample lists roughly 110,000 clones, over 80% occurring once. J is TRBJ2-1 and V is TRBV2, with TRBD1 as a possible D gene (5 bases). The sequenced material came from peripheral blood mononuclear cells (PBMCs). This clonotype originated in a woman aged 18-30 years. The CDR3 spells CASTRVNEQFF. The CDR3 coding sequence is TGTGCCAGCACCAGGGTCAATGAGCAGTTCTTC.